The 30 T cell receptor beta chains listed next were all sequenced from one sample in a study of cytomegalovirus exposure and HLA in healthy donors. Assay used: immunoSEQ multiplex PCR; TCRdb lists only in-frame clones, some missing. The sample lists tens of thousands of clones, roughly 92% seen once, with less than 1.5% in the top ten. The specimen sequenced was PBMCs. The receptors shown here come from a woman aged 25 to 39 in good health and CMV-seropositive.

The chain is built from TRBV7-9 and TRBJ1-1; D unclear. The CDR3 runs to 12 residues. CDR1 and CDR2 (germline): SEHNR, FQNEAQ (reference sequence). Trimming pared 5 bases from V and 3 bases from J, leaving 7 bases between. For the CDR3, the DNA is TGTGCCAGCAGCGCACGGGACACTGAAGCTTTCTTT. This translates into CASSARDTEAFF.

This clone was counted once. The chain has TRBV30 and TRBJ2-6, with D tentatively TRBD1 (5 bases). The CDR3 extends over 14 amino acids. V was pared by 8 bases and J by 0 bases, with 11 bases between. Germline CDR1 reads GTSNPN; CDR2 reads SVGIG (reference sequence). CDR3 sequence (DNA): TGTGCCGGACAACCCCCCTCTGGGGCCAACGTCCTGACTTTC. It specifies CAGQPPSGANVLTF. Full variable domain (missing parts from reference TRBV30 and TRBJ2-6): SQTIHQWPATLVQPVGSPLSLECTVEGTSNPNLYWYRQAAGRGLQLLFYSVGIGQISSEVPQNLSASRPQDRQFILSSKKLLLSDSGFYLCAGQPPSGANVLTFGAGSRLTVL.

The chain has TRBV9 and TRBJ1-2; 7 bases agree with TRBD1. J gave up 8 bases and V 2 bases, and 12 bases lay outside the gene matches. The CDR3 is 15 amino acids. In germline, CDR1 is SGDLS, CDR2 YYNGEE. The CDR3 DNA is TGTGCCAGCAGCGTCTCCTTAGACAGGGAAAGAGGCTACACCTTC. Translated: CASSVSLDRERGYTF. The complete variable domain, with remaining parts taken from reference TRBV9 and TRBJ1-2, reads DSGVTQTPKHLITATGQRVTLRCSPRSGDLSVYWYQQSLDQGLQFLIQYYNGEERAKGNILERFSAQQFPDLHSELNLSSLELGDSALYFCASSVSLDRERGYTFGSGTRLTVV.

The rearrangement joins TRBV27 to TRBJ2-1, with TRBD2 identical over 13 bases. The ends lost 3 bases at V and 4 bases at J; junction bases unmatched: 15. Germline V gene lookup returns CDR1 MNHEY and CDR2 SMNVEV (reference sequence). The length of the CDR3 is 20 residues. CDR3 in amino acids: CASSFVSPLAGGPGYNEQFF. As DNA, the CDR3 is TGTGCCAGCAGTTTTGTATCGCCACTAGCGGGAGGGCCGGGTTACAATGAGCAGTTCTTC.

The V call is TRBV5-8, the J call TRBJ2-1, with 12 bases fitting TRBD2. This CDR3 spans 20 amino acids. Trimming cost V 6 bases and J 9 bases; bases outside gene matches: 25. Germline CDR1 SGHTS, CDR2 YDEGEE. The chain's CDR3 is CASTTDVGLAGLLGLSEQFF. CDR3 DNA: TGTGCCAGCACCACCGATGTTGGACTAGCGGGATTATTGGGATTAAGTGAGCAGTTCTTC. Full variable domain (rest looked up from reference TRBV5-8 and TRBJ2-1): EAGVTQSPTHLIKTRGQQATLRCSPISGHTSVYWYQQALGLGLQFLLWYDEGEERNRGNFPPRFSGRQFPNYSSELNVNALELEDSALYLCASTTDVGLAGLLGLSEQFFGPGTRLTVL.

V usage is TRBV14 and J usage is TRBJ2-5, with 14 nucleotides matching TRBD2. This CDR3 spans 17 amino acids. CDR1 is SGHDN, CDR2 FVKESK, per germline. Trimming removed 4 bases from V and 9 bases from J; junction bases left unmatched: 13. The CDR3 region has the DNA TGTGCCAGCAGCCTCGGACTAGCGGGAGGAAGGAAGAGACCCCAGTACTTC. Residues: CASSLGLAGGRKRPQYF.

This clone was recorded once. The chain recombines TRBV19 with TRBJ1-3; 9 nucleotides line up with TRBD1. The CDR3 length is 14 residues. Per germline, CDR1 LNHDA and CDR2 SQIVND (reference sequence). After removal of 9 bases from V and 4 bases from J, the junction contained 7 bases not matched to a gene. In DNA form, the CDR3 reads TGTGCCAGCTCAGAACAGGGGGCCGGAAACACCATATATTTT. It specifies CASSEQGAGNTIYF.

The chain joins TRBV11-3 to TRBJ2-7; 8 bases are a match to TRBD1. This CDR3 is built from 14 residues. From germline, CDR1 is SGHNT and CDR2 YENEEA. With 5 bases clipped from V and 3 bases from J, the junction kept 6 bases outside the gene matches. In DNA form, the CDR3 reads TGTGCCAGCAGCCATGGACAGGGAAACTACGAGCAGTACTTC. Its protein product is CASSHGQGNYEQYF.

The V call is TRBV10-2, the J call TRBJ2-2, with 10 bases lining up with TRBD2. CDR3 length: 15 amino acids. Germline trimming cut 6 bases from V and 6 bases from J; bases unmatched to any gene: 7. The V gene's germline CDR1 is WSHSY and CDR2 SAAADI. The DNA of the CDR3 is TGCGCCAGCAGGCCGACTAGCGGGTCTTCCGGGGAGCTGTTTTTT. This sequence encodes CASRPTSGSSGELFF.

Written as DNA, the CDR3 is TGTGCCAGCAGCCCATCTAGCGGAAGCTCCTACAATGAGCAGTTCTTC. Its protein is CASSPSSGSSYNEQFF. The gene calls are TRBV11-2 and TRBJ2-1; 7 nucleotides align to TRBD2. This CDR3 is built from 16 residues. Per the germline V gene, CDR1 is SGHAT and CDR2 is FQNNGV. Losses at the gene ends were 5 bases for V and 0 bases for J; bases not matched to a gene: 7.

The chain links TRBV6-5 to TRBJ2-7, with 11 bases matching TRBD2. V dropped 8 bases and J dropped 1; count of bases not matched to a gene: 4. Looked up from germline, CDR1 is MNHEY and CDR2 is SVGAGI. CDR3 length: 14 residues. The chain's CDR3 is CASHRLAGSYEQYF. CDR3 sequence (DNA): TGTGCCAGCCATCGACTAGCGGGGTCCTACGAGCAGTACTTC.

The rearrangement uses TRBV28 and TRBJ1-1, with 7 positions matching TRBD1. Germline CDR1 MDHEN, CDR2 SYDVKM. The CDR3 sequence is 15 residues long. The trim removed 1 base at V and 6 bases at J, leaving 8 bases unmatched. The CDR3, as DNA: TGTGCCAGCAGTTTATCGGCAGGGGGAATTTCTGAAGCTTTCTTT. This translates into CASSLSAGGISEAFF.

The rearrangement joins TRBV5-1 to TRBJ1-2; TRBD1 might be the D (6 bases). Germline lookup yields CDR1 SGHRS and CDR2 YFSETQ. The CDR3 covers 16 residues. Trimming shortened V by 0 bases and J by 0 bases, and 12 bases separated the two germline ends. CDR3 in DNA: TGCGCCAGCAGCTTGGTTCCAGGGGTGACTAACTATGGCTACACCTTC. It codes for CASSLVPGVTNYGYTF. The complete variable domain, with remaining parts taken from reference TRBV5-1 and TRBJ1-2, reads KAGVTQTPRYLIKTRGQQVTLSCSPISGHRSVSWYQQTPGQGLQFLFEYFSETQRNKGNFPGRFSGRQFSNSRSEMNVSTLELGDSALYLCASSLVPGVTNYGYTFGSGTRLTVV.

The gene calls are TRBV11-2 and TRBJ2-7, with TRBD2 as a possible D gene (5 bases). Germline loops: CDR1 SGHAT, CDR2 FQNNGV. The ends were cut back, 2 bases at V and 4 bases at J, with 12 bases in the middle. The CDR3 has 14 amino acids. The CDR3 region is CASSLFGSSYEQYF. In DNA form, the CDR3 reads TGTGCCAGCAGCTTATTTGGGAGTTCATACGAGCAGTACTTC.

The chain recombines TRBV10-3 with TRBJ2-3; no definite D call. V lost 6 bases, J lost 6 bases, and 16 bases lay in between. The germline CDR1 and CDR2 sequences are ENHRY and SYGVKD. The CDR3 has 14 amino acids. The CDR3 DNA is TGTGCCATCAGCCTACTAACCCAGCTGGATACGCAGTATTTT. Translation gives CAISLLTQLDTQYF.

The chain recombines TRBV6-1 with TRBJ1-2; the D is unclear. The V end lost 7 bases, the J end lost 2 bases, and 11 bases lay between the germline ends. The V gene's germline CDR1 is MNHNS and CDR2 SASEGT. This CDR3 is built from 13 residues. This CDR3 reads CASTHSRNYGYTF. CDR3 bases: TGTGCCAGCACCCACTCGAGAAACTATGGCTACACCTTC.

This clone was observed a single time. The genes are TRBV7-8 and TRBJ2-5; D call uncertain. V was shortened by 3 bases and J by 2 bases, with 7 bases between the two germline ends. In germline, CDR1 is SGHVS, CDR2 FQNEAQ. This CDR3 is built from 13 residues. Here the CDR3 reads CASSFPYQETQYF. For the CDR3, the DNA is TGTGCCAGCAGCTTCCCCTATCAAGAGACCCAGTACTTC.

The chain has TRBV29-1 and TRBJ1-1, with D possibly being TRBD1 (5 bases). Germline CDR1 reads SQVTM; CDR2 reads ANQGSEA. CDR3 length: 12 amino acids. The V gene lost 4 bases and the J gene lost 4 bases, with 10 bases spanning the gap. The DNA for the CDR3 is TGCAGCGTTGGTGGGGGAGGCACTGAAGCTTTCTTT. It codes for CSVGGGGTEAFF.

This chain joins TRBV4-2 and TRBJ2-7; 9 nucleotides agree with TRBD1. This CDR3 contains 15 residues. J gave up 0 bases and V 4 bases, and 4 bases lay outside the gene matches. The germline V gene encodes CDR1 LGHNA and CDR2 YNFKEQ. As DNA, the CDR3 is TGTGCCAGCAGCCTCGACAGGGGGGACTCCTACGAGCAGTACTTC. Translated: CASSLDRGDSYEQYF.

This clone was seen a single time. V and J are TRBV7-2 and TRBJ2-3; TRBD2 aligns across 9 bases. The germline gives CDR1 SGHTA, CDR2 FQGNSA. The CDR3 is 16 residues long. The junction had 6 bases not matched to a gene; V was cut back by 3 bases and J by 2 bases. The CDR3 region is CASSFPRGGTTDTQYF. For the CDR3, the DNA is TGTGCCAGCAGCTTTCCGCGGGGGGGGACCACAGATACGCAGTATTTT. The entire variable domain, with the rest obtained from reference TRBV7-2 and TRBJ2-3, is as follows: GAGVSQSPSNKVTEKGKDVELRCDPISGHTALYWYRQSLGQGLEFLIYFQGNSAPDKSGLPSDRFSAERTGGSVSTLTIQRTQQEDSAVYLCASSFPRGGTTDTQYFGPGTRLTVL.

In nucleotides, the CDR3 is TGTGCCAGCACTGGAGTGGCGGAAATCCCTGCAACTAATGAAAAACTGTTTTTT. Protein product: CASTGVAEIPATNEKLFF. The gene calls are TRBV28 and TRBJ1-4, with no clear D. The length of the CDR3 is 18 residues. Between the trimmed V and J ends, which lost 7 bases and 0 bases, there was a span of 21 bases. Germline V gene sequence: CDR1 MDHEN, CDR2 SYDVKM.

V and J are TRBV5-4 and TRBJ2-7; TRBD2 aligns across 10 bases. The CDR3 consists of 15 residues. Germline V gene lookup returns CDR1 SGHNT and CDR2 YYREEE (reference sequence). With 4 bases clipped from V and 2 bases from J, the junction kept 6 bases outside the gene matches. The CDR3 region is CASSTGLAVAYEQYF. CDR3 coding DNA: TGTGCCAGCAGCACCGGACTAGCGGTAGCCTACGAGCAGTACTTC.

The chain employs TRBV6-1 and TRBJ1-5; D is ambiguous. V shed 10 bases and J shed 7 bases, with 2 bases lying between them. Germline V lookup: CDR1 MNHNS, CDR2 SASEGT. The CDR3 has 8 amino acids. The CDR3 reads CAIQPQHF. The CDR3 nucleotides are TGTGCCATACAGCCCCAGCATTTT.

The CDR3 spells CASSLKWVAGGYEQYF. CDR3 nucleotides: TGTGCCAGCAGCCTAAAGTGGGTAGCGGGAGGATACGAGCAGTACTTC. This chain joins TRBV9 and TRBJ2-7; 10 nucleotides align to TRBD2. Germline V lookup: CDR1 SGDLS, CDR2 YYNGEE. V was clipped by 4 bases and J by 4 bases; unmatched bases: 11. The CDR3 covers 16 residues.

The chain has TRBV7-2 and TRBJ2-5; D possibly corresponds to TRBD1 (6 bases). Germline CDR1 is SGHTA and CDR2 is FQGNSA. V lost 5 bases to trimming and J lost 4 bases, with 17 bases between them. The CDR3 consists of 15 residues. The CDR3 coding sequence is TGTGCCAGCAGCCTGGGGGCTAATAGAGGAGAGACCCAGTACTTC. Encoded protein: CASSLGANRGETQYF.

V gene TRBV7-3 combines with J gene TRBJ2-2; 9 bases match TRBD1. The CDR3 loop spans 15 amino acids. In germline, CDR1 is SGHTA, CDR2 FQGTGA. Trimming took 2 bases from V and 5 from J; bases not matched to a gene: 3. CDR3 sequence (DNA): TGTGCCAGCAGCTTATTGACAGGGGGTACCGGGGAGCTGTTTTTT. It is translated as CASSLLTGGTGELFF.

This sequence joins TRBV18 and TRBJ2-1, with 8 positions matching TRBD2. Germline V lookup: CDR1 KGHSH, CDR2 LQKENI. J was trimmed by 4 bases and V by 3 bases; bases with no gene match: 2. The CDR3 has 14 residues. Here the CDR3 reads CASSPTSGYNEQFF. CDR3 DNA sequence: TGTGCCAGCTCACCTACTAGCGGATACAATGAGCAGTTCTTC.

The chain joins TRBV4-3 to TRBJ2-5, with 7 positions matching TRBD2. J gave up 5 bases and V 1 base, and 19 bases lay outside the gene matches. The CDR3 runs to 19 residues. The V gene's germline CDR1 is LGHNA and CDR2 YSLEER. The CDR3 DNA sequence: TGCGCCAGCAGCCAAGGTATTATGGCTAGCGGACTACCCAGGGAGACCCAGTACTTC. This gives the protein CASSQGIMASGLPRETQYF.

The chain employs TRBV7-2 and TRBJ1-2; 7 bases line up with TRBD1. Germline lookup yields CDR1 SGHTA and CDR2 FQGNSA. This CDR3 contains 13 residues. V shed 5 bases and J 7 bases; nucleotides not matched to a gene: 7. The CDR3 DNA follows: TGTGCCAGCAGCCAAAGACAGGGTCGTGGCTACACCTTC. This encodes CASSQRQGRGYTF.

V gene TRBV27 combines with J gene TRBJ2-4; 8 nucleotides line up with TRBD1. Germline CDR1 and CDR2: MNHEY and SMNVEV (reference sequence). The CDR3 runs to 15 residues. The V and J ends lost 5 bases and 9 bases, in that order; junction bases with no gene match: 12. CDR3 residues: CASSISPGGNFIQYF. The CDR3 nucleotides are TGTGCCAGCAGTATCAGTCCAGGGGGCAATTTCATTCAGTACTTC.